What follows are 15 T cell receptor beta chains derived from one specimen sequenced in a study of T cells expressing NK-cell markers. From the 5' RACE reads, TCRdb lists one entry per CDR3 protein and no DNA. The listing records about 5,100 distinct CDR3 sequences. Sequencing was carried out using blood T cells: a sorted CD56 or NKG2C T cell subset, CD4+ or CD8+ T cells, or bulk PBMC T cells (not recorded which). Receptors originate from a man aged 18 to 29 in good health.

This clonotype is labeled medium-sized (0.01 to 0.1%) based on frequency. This chain uses TRBV10-3 with TRBJ2-1; TCRdb calls TRBD2, which cannot be checked without DNA. Germline-derived CDR1 and CDR2 are ENHRY and SYGVKD. This CDR3 is 16 amino acids long. The chain's CDR3 is CAISERSSGSSNEQFF.

The chain recombines TRBV19 with TRBJ2-2; TCRdb returns TRBD1, unconfirmable since there is no DNA. The CDR3 totals 14 residues. In germline, CDR1 is LNHDA, CDR2 SQIVND (reference sequence). CDR3 amino acids: CAVRPPGRTGELFF.

By frequency, this clonotype is medium-sized. V usage is TRBV25-1 and J usage is TRBJ2-1; there is no DNA to check the TCRdb D call of TRBD2. The CDR3 runs to 15 residues. CDR1 and CDR2 (germline): MGHDK, SYGVNS. The CDR3 sequence: CAPYDPEGYYNEQFF. The full variable domain, with the rest looked up from reference TRBV25-1 and TRBJ2-1, is EADIYQTPRYLVIGTGKKITLECSQTMGHDKMYWYQQDPGMELHLIHYSYGVNSTEKGDLSSESTVSRIRTEHFPLTLESARPSHTSQYLCAPYDPEGYYNEQFFGPGTRLTVL.

V is TRBV18 and J is TRBJ1-1; TCRdb lists TRBD1, though no DNA is available to test this call. The CDR3 extends over 15 amino acids. Germline CDR1 is KGHSH and CDR2 is LQKENI. The CDR3 sequence: CASSPAPQGATEAFF.

Its frequency marks this clonotype as medium-sized. Here the CDR3 reads CATSDFSQEQYF. J is TRBJ2-7 and V is TRBV24-1. The CDR3 covers 12 residues. Germline V CDR1 and CDR2: KGHDR, SFDVKD.

This clonotype counts as medium-sized by frequency. V is TRBV28 and J is TRBJ2-2; TCRdb returns TRBD2, unconfirmable since there is no DNA. This CDR3 has 20 residues. Looked up from germline, CDR1 is MDHEN and CDR2 is SYDVKM. CDR3 protein: CASSLWAGRAKVRDTGELFF.

The rearrangement joins TRBV4-1 to TRBJ2-1; TCRdb outputs TRBD1, but without DNA this stays unchecked. In germline, CDR1 is MGHRA, CDR2 YSYEKL. The CDR3 spans 15 residues. The chain's CDR3 is CARSQVPGGHNEQFF.

This clonotype shows up as medium-sized by frequency. The V gene is TRBV24-1, the J gene TRBJ1-2. The length of the CDR3 is 15 residues. CDR1 and CDR2 from the germline V gene are KGHDR and SFDVKD. The CDR3 here is CATSDATRANYGYTF.

The V and J genes are TRBV6-1 and TRBJ2-2; the D call from TCRdb, TRBD1, cannot be confirmed without DNA. There are 15 residues in the CDR3. Looked up from germline, CDR1 is MNHNS and CDR2 is SASEGT. This CDR3 is CASSVGALNTGELFF.

The V gene is TRBV11-2, the J gene TRBJ2-3. Germline values: CDR1 SGHAT, CDR2 FQNNGV. This CDR3 comprises 13 residues. Here the CDR3 reads CASSFMAGDTQYF.

The V and J genes are TRBV20-1 and TRBJ1-2. This CDR3 spans 16 amino acids. From germline, CDR1 is DFQATT and CDR2 SNEGSKA (reference sequence). The CDR3 region is CSARDSGRSHRYGYTF.

V is TRBV28 and J is TRBJ2-1; lacking DNA, the TRBD2 call made by TCRdb goes unchecked. The germline CDR1 and CDR2 sequences are MDHEN and SYDVKM. This CDR3 contains 15 residues. The CDR3 sequence is CASRLAGGIDNEQFF.

The J gene is TRBJ1-1, the V gene TRBV7-4. Germline CDR1 and CDR2: SGHVT and SQSDAQ. This CDR3 comprises 13 residues. The CDR3 region is CASSLGGTTEAFF.

According to its frequency, this clonotype is medium-sized (0.01 to 0.1%). The rearrangement joins TRBV20-1 to TRBJ2-1. Germline V CDR1 and CDR2: DFQATT, SNEGSKA (reference sequence). CDR3 length: 13 amino acids. The CDR3 protein is CSARVQNYNEQFF.

This clonotype is deemed medium-sized (0.01 to 0.1%) by its frequency. V gene TRBV21-1 combines with J gene TRBJ2-2; TCRdb gives TRBD1 as the D gene, but with no DNA this cannot be confirmed. TRBV21-1 is an annotated pseudogene. This CDR3 region has 17 residues. The CDR3: CASNPRDRHYFAGELFF.